This T cell receptor beta chain comes out of a study of read filtering for tumor transcriptome and immune sequencing. A few counts support this clonotype. V was pared by 0 bases and J by 0 bases, with 9 bases between. CDR1 is ENHRY, CDR2 SYGVKD, per germline. The CDR3 extends over 16 amino acids. From 350 to 500 ng of RNA, a library with molecular barcoded alpha/delta and beta/gamma adaptors was made. TCRdb redid the calling of the reads with MiXCR, one entry per CDR3 protein. The table has some 120,000 distinct CDR3 sequences, roughly 13% seen once; the top ten hold roughly 9.6%. V and J are TRBV10-3 and TRBJ1-5; unclear D gene. The sample taken for sequencing was a population of CD138-negative cells sorted from bone marrow. The sequence was collected from a donor older than 35 with multiple myeloma. The CDR3 bases are TGTGCCATCAGTGAGTCCGCCACAGTTAGCAATCAGCCCCAGCATTTT. Protein: CAISESATVSNQPQHF.